This T cell receptor beta chain stems from a study of cytomegalovirus exposure and HLA in healthy donors. Looking at the study overall: Unique TCRs from HLA-typed donors, 80 million to 90 million of them, were held in an early data release.

The CDR3 is made up of 17 amino acids. Germline CDR1 SEHNR, CDR2 FQNEAQ (reference sequence). The V end lost 6 bases, the J end lost 5 bases, and 24 bases lay between the germline ends. The PCR made use of 60 Vbeta and 13 Jbeta primers. Assay: immunoSEQ multiplex PCR; the TCRdb copy retains only in-frame clones and omits some. Altogether 100,000 to 150,000 clones are present, approximately 80% being singletons, with the ten largest covering roughly 1.5%. This chain connects TRBV7-9 to TRBJ2-3, with D perhaps matching TRBD1 (7 bases). The receptor was isolated from a female donor in good health and CMV-seronegative. Sequenced material: PBMCs. The CDR3 loop reads CASRLIGAGGFRDTQYF. The CDR3 DNA reads as TGTGCCAGCAGACTTATAGGGGCAGGGGGGTTCCGAGATACGCAGTATTTT.